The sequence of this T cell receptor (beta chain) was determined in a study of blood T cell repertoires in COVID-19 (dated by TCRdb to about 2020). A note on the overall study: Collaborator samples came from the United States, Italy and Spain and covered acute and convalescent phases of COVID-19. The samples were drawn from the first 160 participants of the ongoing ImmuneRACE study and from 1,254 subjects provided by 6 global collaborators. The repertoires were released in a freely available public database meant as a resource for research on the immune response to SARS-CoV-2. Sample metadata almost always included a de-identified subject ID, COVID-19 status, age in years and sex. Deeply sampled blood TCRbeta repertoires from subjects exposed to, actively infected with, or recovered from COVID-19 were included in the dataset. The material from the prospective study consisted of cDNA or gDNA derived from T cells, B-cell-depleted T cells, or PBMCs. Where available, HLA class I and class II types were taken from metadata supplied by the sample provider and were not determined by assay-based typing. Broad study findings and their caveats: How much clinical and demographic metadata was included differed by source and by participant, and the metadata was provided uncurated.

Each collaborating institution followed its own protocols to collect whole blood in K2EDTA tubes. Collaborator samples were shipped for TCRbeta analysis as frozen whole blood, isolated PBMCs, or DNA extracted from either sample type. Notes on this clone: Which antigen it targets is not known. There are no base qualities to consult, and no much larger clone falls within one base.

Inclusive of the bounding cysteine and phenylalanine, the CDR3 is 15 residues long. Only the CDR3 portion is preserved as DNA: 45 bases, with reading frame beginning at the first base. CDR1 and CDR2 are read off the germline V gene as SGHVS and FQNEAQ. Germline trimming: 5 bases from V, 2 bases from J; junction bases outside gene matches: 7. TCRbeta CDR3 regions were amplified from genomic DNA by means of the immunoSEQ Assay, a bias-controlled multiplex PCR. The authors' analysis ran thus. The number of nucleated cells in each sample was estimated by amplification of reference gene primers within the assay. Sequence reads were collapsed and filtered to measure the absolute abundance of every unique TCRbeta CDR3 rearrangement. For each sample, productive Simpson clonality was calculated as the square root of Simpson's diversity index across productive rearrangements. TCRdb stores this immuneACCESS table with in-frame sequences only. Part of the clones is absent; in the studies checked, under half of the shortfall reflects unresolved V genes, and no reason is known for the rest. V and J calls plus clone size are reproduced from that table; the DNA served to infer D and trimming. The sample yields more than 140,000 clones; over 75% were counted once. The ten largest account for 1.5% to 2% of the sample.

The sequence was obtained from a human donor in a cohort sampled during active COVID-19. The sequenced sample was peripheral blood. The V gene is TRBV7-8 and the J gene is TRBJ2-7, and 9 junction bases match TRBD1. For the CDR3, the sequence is CASSDGDRVTYEQYF. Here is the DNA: TGTGCCAGCAGCGACGGGGACAGGGTAACCTACGAGCAGTACTTC. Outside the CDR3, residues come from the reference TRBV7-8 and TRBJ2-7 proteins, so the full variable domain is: GAGVSQSPRYKVAKRGQDVALRCDPISGHVSLFWYQQALGQGPEFLTYFQNEAQLDKSGLPSDRFFAERPEGSVSTLKIQRTQQEDSAVYLCASSDGDRVTYEQYFGPGTRLTVT.